The 5 T cell receptor beta chains below come from one sample, sequenced in a study of long-term antiretroviral therapy in people with HIV. With survey level as its setting, the immunoSEQ assay was v3.0. The table came from immunoSEQ multiplex PCR; TCRdb's copy has only in-frame clones and leaves some out. The sample records over 25,000 clones, around 78% being singletons. Sequences were derived from unsorted PBMCs, sampled 1.5 years before starting antiretroviral therapy. The receptors shown here come from a man between 18 and 29 years old with HIV.

This rearrangement joins TRBV18 to TRBJ1-5; D is perhaps TRBD1 (5 bases). Germline V gene sequence: CDR1 KGHSH, CDR2 LQKENI. This CDR3 is 16 amino acids long. Trimming pared 3 bases from V and 5 bases from J, leaving 17 bases between. The CDR3 loop reads CASSPPGIRAYQPQHF. The CDR3 nucleotides read TGTGCCAGCTCACCCCCGGGGATCAGGGCATATCAGCCCCAGCATTTT.

The rearrangement joins TRBV2 to TRBJ2-7, with D possibly matching TRBD2 (6 bases). Trimming removed 0 bases from V and 1 base from J, with 10 bases in between. Germline CDR1 and CDR2: SNHLY and FYNNEI. The CDR3 contains 15 residues. The CDR3 nucleotides are TGTGCCAGCAGTGAAGCGCGGGACTGGTCCTACGAGCAGTACTTC. Translating gives CASSEARDWSYEQYF.

The genes are TRBV10-1 and TRBJ2-1; 11 bases match TRBD2. This CDR3 has 15 residues. Unmatched junction bases numbered 8, after V lost 5 bases and J lost 8 bases. Germline values: CDR1 WNHNN, CDR2 SYGVQD (reference sequence). CDR3 DNA sequence: TGCGCCAGCAGTTCGACTAGCGGGGCTCTTGATGAGCAGTTCTTC. It encodes CASSSTSGALDEQFF.

This clone was recorded once. The V gene is TRBV15, the J gene TRBJ2-5, with TRBD2 matching over 8 bases. Germline lookup yields CDR1 LNHNV and CDR2 YYDKDF (reference sequence). CDR3 size: 15 residues. Germline trimming cut 1 base from V and 5 bases from J; bases unmatched to any gene: 6. CDR3 sequence reads: CATSRAGGPRETQYF. CDR3 in DNA: TGTGCCACCAGCAGAGCGGGAGGGCCTCGGGAGACCCAGTACTTC.

V gene TRBV28 combines with J gene TRBJ2-7; D is undetermined. Trimming took 7 bases from V and 3 from J, leaving 16 bases between them. Germline values: CDR1 MDHEN, CDR2 SYDVKM. The CDR3 length is 14 residues. The CDR3 loop reads CASIPNDGDYEQYF. For the CDR3, the DNA is TGTGCCAGCATCCCAAATGACGGAGACTACGAGCAGTACTTC.